The 6 T cell receptor beta chains presented below share a single source sample, sequenced in a study of monozygotic twins with cystic fibrosis. The repertoire was sequenced with immunoSEQ multiplex PCR; TCRdb's copy has only in-frame clones and lacks some. The repertoire holds about 26,000 clones, roughly 97% seen once, with 2.5% to 3% in the top ten. The sample taken for sequencing was blood. The source of these receptors is a girl under 10 years old with cystic fibrosis.

The V and J genes are TRBV27 and TRBJ2-1, with 10 bases matching TRBD2. V was clipped by 5 bases and J by 0 bases; unmatched bases: 7. The CDR3 length is 17 residues. Germline CDR1 is MNHEY and CDR2 is SMNVEV (reference sequence). Here the CDR3 DNA reads TGTGCCAGCAGTCCGCAAGCGGGAGGGGTCTCCTACAATGAGCAGTTCTTC. Translating it yields CASSPQAGGVSYNEQFF.

This chain links TRBV19 with TRBJ2-7, with 10 bases aligning to TRBD1. In germline, CDR1 is LNHDA, CDR2 SQIVND (reference sequence). With V trimmed by 6 bases and J by 2 bases, 4 bases remained unmatched. The CDR3 runs to 14 residues. CDR3 sequence (DNA): TGTGCCAGTAGCCCGGGGACAGGGGCCTACGAGCAGTACTTC. Residues: CASSPGTGAYEQYF.

The chain has TRBV2 and TRBJ1-2; D is possibly TRBD1 (5 bases). Germline assignment: CDR1 SNHLY and CDR2 FYNNEI. The CDR3 has 16 residues. Deletions cut 0 bases from V and 3 bases from J, with 14 bases between. CDR3 region: CASSEARGSRDYGYTF. Here the CDR3 DNA reads TGTGCCAGCAGTGAAGCGCGGGGCAGTAGGGACTATGGCTACACCTTC.

The chain links TRBV28 to TRBJ2-5; 10 nucleotides line up with TRBD2. Germline V CDR1 and CDR2: MDHEN, SYDVKM. CDR3 length: 16 residues. The V and J ends lost 3 bases and 5 bases, in that order; junction bases with no gene match: 9. As DNA, the CDR3 is TGTGCCAGCAGTTTCTCGAAGCGGGAGGGCGGGGAGACCCAGTACTTC. Translated, it gives CASSFSKREGGETQYF.

For the CDR3, the DNA is TGTGCCAGCAGCTTAGTGGGTCGAGTCCACTATGGCTACACCTTC. Protein product: CASSLVGRVHYGYTF. The chain recombines TRBV7-9 with TRBJ1-2; D gene uncertain. Trimming shortened V by 1 base and J by 3 bases, and 12 bases separated the two germline ends. The length of the CDR3 is 15 residues. Germline CDR1 reads SEHNR; CDR2 reads FQNEAQ (reference sequence).

This chain connects TRBV4-1 to TRBJ2-3, with 16 bases aligning to TRBD2. V shed 4 bases, J shed 1 base, and the junction held 5 bases outside the gene matches. Looked up from germline, CDR1 is MGHRA and CDR2 is YSYEKL. The CDR3 runs to 18 residues. The CDR3 DNA is TGCGCCAGCAGCCGATCGGGACTAGCGGGAGGGGGCACAGATACGCAGTATTTT. It translates to CASSRSGLAGGGTDTQYF.